This T cell receptor (beta chain) was identified in a study of T cell responses to AZD1222 COVID-19 vaccine. Clones were sequenced by immunoSEQ multiplex PCR, and TCRdb holds only the in-frame ones, with some missing. The repertoire consists of some 170,000 clones, with roughly 93% occurring once and the leading ten covering around 0.96%. Study conclusions and caveats: Seropositive status at baseline applied to only six AZD1222 recipients. Within unmutated variant regions lay the reported targets of nearly half of spike-specific TCRs. In a largely white British group with more females than males, clonal diversity was possibly underestimated. Regions 160-218 and 743-854 held dominance among vaccine-associated CD4 TCRs, which spanned spike.

In its sample, this clone was seen a few times. What it binds is unknown. The CDR3 length is 15 residues. The clonotype was recovered from an adult who received the MenACWY meningococcal vaccine as a control. The rearrangement links TRBV21-1 to TRBJ1-1. TRBV21-1 is noted as a pseudogene. Sequenced material: peripheral blood, taken 28 days after the second dose of the MenACWY control vaccine. The CDR3 reads CASSKVVLGNTEAFF. The CDR3 DNA follows: TGTGCCAGCAGCAAAGTTGTGCTCGGCAACACTGAAGCTTTCTTT.